Listed here are 22 T cell receptor beta chains from one sample, sequenced in a study of blood T cell repertoires in COVID-19. Clones were read by immunoSEQ multiplex PCR, and TCRdb kept only the in-frame ones, dropping some. This sample yields 80,000 to 100,000 clones, of which about 88% are seen a single time; 18% belongs to the top ten. The sequencing input was peripheral blood. These receptors came from an elderly woman with acute or convalescent COVID-19.

The chain is built from TRBV3-1 (or the pseudogene TRBV3-2) and TRBJ1-1; maybe TRBD1 (5 bases). V was shortened by 4 bases and J by 1 base, with 13 bases between the two germline ends. The CDR3 consists of 15 residues. Germline CDR1 and CDR2: LGHDT and YNNKEL (reference sequence). Written as DNA, the CDR3 is TGTGCCAGCAGCCCCGAAGGGGCTCGGAACACTGAAGCTTTCTTT. It specifies CASSPEGARNTEAFF.

The chain couples TRBV6-6 to TRBJ2-3; no reliable D call. CDR1 MNHNY and CDR2 SVGAGI come from the germline V gene (reference sequence). The CDR3 has 12 residues. Trimming cost V 5 bases and J 4 bases, with 7 bases left between them. CDR3 in amino acids: CASSGRSDTQYF. The DNA of the CDR3 is TGTGCCAGCAGTGGCAGGTCAGATACGCAGTATTTT.

The J gene is TRBJ1-4, the V gene TRBV11-3, with TRBD1 as a possible D gene (6 bases). The V gene lost 5 bases and the J gene lost 4 bases, with 11 bases spanning the gap. Germline V gene data show CDR1 as SGHNT and CDR2 as YENEEA. The CDR3 loop spans 14 amino acids. The CDR3 DNA follows: TGTGCCAGCAGCCAACAGGGTTATAATGAAAAACTGTTTTTT. This sequence encodes CASSQQGYNEKLFF. The whole variable domain, remainder taken from reference TRBV11-3 and TRBJ1-4, is EAGVVQSPRYKIIEKKQPVAFWCNPISGHNTLYWYLQNLGQGPELLIRYENEEAVDDSQLPKDRFSAERLKGVDSTLKIQPAELGDSAVYLCASSQQGYNEKLFFGSGTQLSVL.

This clone came up a few times. The chain is built from TRBV4-1 and TRBJ1-3, with D unresolved. CDR3 size: 15 residues. CDR1 is MGHRA, CDR2 YSYEKL, per germline. The V end lost 1 base, the J end lost 4 bases, and 11 bases lay between the germline ends. CDR3 sequence (DNA): TGCGCCAGCAGCCAAGGGCTCGATTCAGGAAACACCATATATTTT. Its translation is CASSQGLDSGNTIYF.

This clone was found once. The V gene is TRBV5-4, the J gene TRBJ1-6; TRBD1 matches 8 bases. Trimming cost V 5 bases and J 10 bases; bases outside gene matches: 11. The CDR3 runs 15 residues. Germline CDR1 and CDR2: SGHNT and YYREEE (reference sequence). The CDR3 sequence is CASRGPGTGESPLHF. The CDR3 bases are TGTGCCAGCAGAGGGCCGGGGACAGGCGAATCACCCCTCCACTTT.

The rearrangement links TRBV7-8 to TRBJ2-7; D might be TRBD2 (7 bases). The germline V and J ends were trimmed by 4 bases and 5 bases, with 15 bases remaining between them. Germline V gene sequence: CDR1 SGHVS, CDR2 FQNEAQ. The CDR3 extends over 14 amino acids. The CDR3 nucleotides are TGTGCCAGCAGCTGGGGGAGGGGGTCGGACGAGCAGTACTTC. As protein: CASSWGRGSDEQYF.

This clone was picked up one time. One end of the junction does not line up with germline, which may come from a read error. The V and J genes are TRBV9 and TRBJ2-5; 10 bases align to TRBD2. CDR3 size: 14 residues. Germline V lookup: CDR1 SGDLS, CDR2 YYNGEE. CDR3 sequence reads: CARSGGGTQETQYF. In DNA form, the CDR3 reads TGTGCCCGCAGCGGGGGGGGGACCCAAGAGACCCAGTACTTC.

The chain combines TRBV7-8 with TRBJ1-2; D possibly corresponds to TRBD1 (5 bases). Trimming took 3 bases from V and 4 from J, leaving 12 bases between them. The CDR3 has 14 amino acids. Germline V CDR1 and CDR2: SGHVS, FQNEAQ. The CDR3 loop is CASSFGREGYGYTF. In DNA, the CDR3 is TGTGCCAGCAGCTTTGGCAGGGAAGGCTATGGCTACACCTTC. The variable domain in full, completed from reference TRBV7-8 and TRBJ1-2, reads GAGVSQSPRYKVAKRGQDVALRCDPISGHVSLFWYQQALGQGPEFLTYFQNEAQLDKSGLPSDRFFAERPEGSVSTLKIQRTQQEDSAVYLCASSFGREGYGYTFGSGTRLTVV.

CDR3 residues: CASSLQGPRNTIYF. The CDR3 DNA is TGTGCCAGCAGTTTACAGGGTCCCCGAAACACCATATATTTT. The rearrangement links TRBV28 to TRBJ1-3, with a possible D match to TRBD1 (5 bases). Germline CDR1 and CDR2: MDHEN and SYDVKM. The CDR3 contains 14 residues. Trimming pared 2 bases from V and 5 bases from J, leaving 10 bases between.

In this sample, this clone turned up once. The chain has TRBV28 and TRBJ1-5; the D gene is possibly TRBD1 (6 bases). Germline values: CDR1 MDHEN, CDR2 SYDVKM. This CDR3 region has 13 residues. V was trimmed by 7 bases and J by 7 bases, leaving 14 bases between them. CDR3 DNA sequence: TGTGCCAGCATAACAGGGATTGGGCAGCCCCAGCATTTT. Residues: CASITGIGQPQHF.

The V gene is TRBV7-8, the J gene TRBJ1-6, with 7 bases lining up with TRBD1. Looked up from germline, CDR1 is SGHVS and CDR2 is FQNEAQ. V was clipped by 1 base and J by 10 bases; unmatched bases: 4. This CDR3 has 14 amino acids. In DNA form, the CDR3 reads TGTGCCAGCAGCTTAGGGCAGGGGGTATCACCCCTCCACTTT. Protein: CASSLGQGVSPLHF.

The gene calls are TRBV10-3 and TRBJ1-2; D is perhaps TRBD1 (6 bases). The CDR3 runs 14 residues. V gave up 7 bases and J gave up 0 bases, with 12 bases separating them. In germline, CDR1 is ENHRY, CDR2 SYGVKD. The CDR3 DNA sequence: TGTGCCATCAACAGGGCCCTAGCTAACTATGGCTACACCTTC. It yields the protein CAINRALANYGYTF.

This clone was seen a single time. The chain couples TRBV28 to TRBJ2-2, with D perhaps matching TRBD1 (5 bases). Germline V gene data show CDR1 as MDHEN and CDR2 as SYDVKM. The V end lost 7 bases, the J end lost 4 bases, and 13 bases lay between the germline ends. The CDR3 consists of 14 residues. The CDR3 protein is CASTSPQGTGELFF. Written as DNA, the CDR3 is TGTGCCAGCACTTCCCCCCAGGGCACCGGGGAGCTGTTTTTT.

The CDR3 DNA sequence: TGTGCCAGCAGCTTAGTACAGGCTTCTTACAATGAGCAGTTCTTC. Protein product: CASSLVQASYNEQFF. The chain couples TRBV11-2 to TRBJ2-1; tentatively, D is TRBD1 (5 bases). The germline CDR1 and CDR2 sequences are SGHAT and FQNNGV. The CDR3 consists of 15 residues. Trimming cost V 1 base and J 4 bases, with 11 bases left between them. Combining the CDR3 with reference TRBV11-2 and TRBJ2-1 gives the whole variable domain EAGVAQSPRYKIIEKRQSVAFWCNPISGHATLYWYQQILGQGPKLLIQFQNNGVVDDSQLPKDRFSAERLKGVDSTLKIQPAKLEDSAVYLCASSLVQASYNEQFFGPGTRLTVL.

The J gene is TRBJ2-2, the V gene TRBV19; D unclear. The CDR3 covers 15 residues. Trimming took off 3 bases at V and 3 bases at J, with 11 bases between the two ends. Germline CDR1 LNHDA, CDR2 SQIVND (reference sequence). In nucleotides, the CDR3 is TGTGCCAGTAGTATTCTAACTGGTTACACCGGGGAGCTGTTTTTT. Amino acids: CASSILTGYTGELFF.

V usage is TRBV7-2 and J usage is TRBJ1-3, with D hard to call. This CDR3 spans 15 amino acids. V gave up 1 base and J gave up 0 bases, with 7 bases separating them. Germline V CDR1 and CDR2: SGHTA, FQGNSA. Written as DNA, the CDR3 is TGTGCCAGCAGCTTAGTGAGGTCCTCTGGAAACACCATATATTTT. Its protein product is CASSLVRSSGNTIYF.

This clone was detected only once. V usage is TRBV2 and J usage is TRBJ1-5, with 8 bases matching TRBD1. V was clipped by 5 bases and J by 4 bases; unmatched bases: 7. This CDR3 is 15 amino acids long. The V gene's germline CDR1 is SNHLY and CDR2 FYNNEI. This chain's CDR3 is CASSPYGTGNQPQHF. The CDR3 DNA follows: TGTGCCAGCAGTCCATATGGGACAGGTAATCAGCCCCAGCATTTT. Filled out from reference TRBV2 and TRBJ1-5, the complete variable domain reads EPEVTQTPSHQVTQMGQEVILRCVPISNHLYFYWYRQILGQKVEFLVSFYNNEISEKSEIFDDQFSVERPDGSNFTLKIRSTKLEDSAMYFCASSPYGTGNQPQHFGDGTRLSIL.

V usage is TRBV6-2 or TRBV6-3 and J usage is TRBJ1-1; possible D gene TRBD1, 5 bases. The CDR3 is made up of 15 amino acids. V was trimmed by 4 bases and J by 5 bases, leaving 17 bases between them. Germline CDR1 and CDR2: MNHEY and SVGEGT. CDR3 sequence (DNA): TGTGCCAGCAGTTTCCTTCAATACGGGGGGACTGAAGCTTTCTTT. Amino acids: CASSFLQYGGTEAFF.

The table lists this clone with a count of one. The chain couples TRBV27 to TRBJ1-2; 9 bases match TRBD1. Per germline, CDR1 MNHEY and CDR2 SMNVEV (reference sequence). V dropped 5 bases and J dropped 5; count of bases not matched to a gene: 9. This CDR3 region has 15 residues. This CDR3 reads CASSPTGQGKYGYTF. CDR3 coding DNA: TGTGCCAGCAGTCCAACCGGACAGGGGAAATATGGCTACACCTTC.

The V call is TRBV2, the J call TRBJ1-2, with 8 bases aligning to TRBD1. This CDR3 has 15 residues. Trimming at V came to 7 bases and at J to 4 bases, leaving 11 bases not matched to a gene. Germline V gene data show CDR1 as SNHLY and CDR2 as FYNNEI. The chain's CDR3 is CASTVARGLGYGYTF. CDR3 DNA: TGTGCCAGCACCGTTGCCAGGGGGCTAGGCTATGGCTACACCTTC.

This sequence joins TRBV2 and TRBJ2-7; D perhaps matches TRBD2 (6 bases). The CDR3 contains 16 residues. Germline values: CDR1 SNHLY, CDR2 FYNNEI. Trimming took 7 bases from V and 2 from J, leaving 21 bases between them. The CDR3, as DNA: TGTGCCAGCATTCCCTCCCCAGGGACTTTTCCCTACGAGCAGTACTTC. Protein sequence: CASIPSPGTFPYEQYF.

The chain employs TRBV6-5 and TRBJ2-5; possible D gene TRBD1, 5 bases. Germline CDR1 is MNHEY and CDR2 is SVGAGI. The V and J ends lost 0 bases and 5 bases respectively, with 7 bases between them. The CDR3 contains 13 residues. This CDR3 reads CASSYSRGETQYF. Here the CDR3 DNA reads TGTGCCAGCAGTTACTCTAGGGGCGAGACCCAGTACTTC.